This T cell receptor beta chain was recovered during a study of CD4 T cells in relation to SARS-CoV-2 and coronaviruses. Study information: No peptide or an HIV-1 Nef peptide pool served as negative control. Findings and limits, study-wide: The cross-reactivity analysis covered only spike protein, not other viral proteins. SARS-CoV-2-driven expansion was significantly weaker in crossreactive than monoreactive clones.

With regard to this clone: The target antigen is unknown.

Repertoires were generated with immunoSEQ multiplex PCR, while TCRdb's copy carries only in-frame clones and drops some. The table lists 16,000 or so clones, roughly 80% of them singletons. The unexposed donors gave CD4+ T cells in about 2011-2019, prior to COVID-19. CD4+ T cells were isolated from the cells after 10 days of culture. Losses at the gene ends were 6 bases for V and 4 bases for J; bases not matched to a gene: 4. Looked up from germline, CDR1 is MNHEY and CDR2 is SVGAGI. The CDR3 extends over 14 amino acids. The V call is TRBV6-5, the J call TRBJ2-7; TRBD1 aligns across 12 bases. The TCR comes from a human donor in good health. The sample comprised CD4+ T cells from PBMCs, cultured in vitro. For the CDR3, the DNA is TGTGCCAGCAGCGGGGACAGGGGGCCGTACGAGCAGTACTTC. Its translation: CASSGDRGPYEQYF.